These T cell receptor beta chains were read from a single sample in a study of blood T cell repertoires in COVID-19. Here immunoSEQ multiplex PCR was the method, and the copy in TCRdb shows in-frame clones only, minus some. In the table there are fewer than 250,000 clones, just over 85% of which are singletons. The material sequenced was peripheral blood. These receptors all stem from a man over 45 with COVID-19, enrolled during active disease. CDR3s include the opening cysteine and the closing phenylalanine or tryptophan. The order of the fields is D gene, CDR3 length, V gene, J gene, CDR3 protein. A D gene is named only where the DNA matches it firmly.

d_gene: TRBD1
len: 14
v_gene: TRBV5-1
j_gene: TRBJ1-5
CDR3aa: CASSSGQENQPQHF

d_gene: TRBD1
len: 15
v_gene: TRBV10-1
j_gene: TRBJ2-1
CDR3aa: CASSSDRREWNEQFF

d_gene: NA
len: 15
v_gene: TRBV18
j_gene: TRBJ2-2
CDR3aa: CASSPVAENTGELFF

d_gene: NA
len: 14
v_gene: TRBV27
j_gene: TRBJ2-7
CDR3aa: CASSSRLRGYEQYF

d_gene: NA
len: 15
v_gene: TRBV27
j_gene: TRBJ2-3
CDR3aa: CASSLSPLRTDTQYF

d_gene: TRBD2
len: 14
v_gene: TRBV3-1/TRBV3-2
j_gene: TRBJ2-7
CDR3aa: CASSQDTSGRLEYF

d_gene: NA
len: 16
v_gene: TRBV5-1
j_gene: TRBJ2-5
CDR3aa: CASSLAKGGQRETQYF

d_gene: NA
len: 16
v_gene: TRBV18
j_gene: TRBJ2-3
CDR3aa: CASSSLRTRSTDTQYF

d_gene: TRBD1
len: 12
v_gene: TRBV25-1
j_gene: TRBJ1-2
CDR3aa: CASRGQGYGYTF

d_gene: TRBD1
len: 14
v_gene: TRBV5-1
j_gene: TRBJ1-5
CDR3aa: CASSPGQGNQPQHF

d_gene: TRBD2
len: 17
v_gene: TRBV11-3
j_gene: TRBJ2-2
CDR3aa: CASSPGTKPPHTGELFF

d_gene: NA
len: 13
v_gene: TRBV15
j_gene: TRBJ2-5
CDR3aa: CATSRDIQETQYF

d_gene: NA
len: 15
v_gene: TRBV11-3
j_gene: TRBJ2-1
CDR3aa: CASSFGGGMVNEQFF

d_gene: TRBD2
len: 15
v_gene: TRBV9
j_gene: TRBJ2-3
CDR3aa: CASSVGLAGRDTQYF

d_gene: TRBD1
len: 15
v_gene: TRBV5-4
j_gene: TRBJ1-1
CDR3aa: CASSHKQGALGEAFF

d_gene: NA
len: 17
v_gene: TRBV5-3
j_gene: TRBJ1-6
CDR3aa: CARSYVHLDSRNSPLHF

d_gene: NA
len: 13
v_gene: TRBV18
j_gene: TRBJ2-7
CDR3aa: CASSVRDSYEQYF

d_gene: NA
len: 15
v_gene: TRBV6-5
j_gene: TRBJ1-3
CDR3aa: CASSPVISSGNTIYF